This T cell receptor (beta chain) was retrieved from a study of blood T cell repertoires in COVID-19 (dated by TCRdb to about 2020). In terms of the full investigation: Samples covering the acute and convalescent phases of COVID-19 were provided by collaborators in the United States, Italy and Spain. Where available, HLA class I and class II types were taken from metadata supplied by the sample provider and were not determined by assay-based typing. The samples were drawn from the first 160 participants of the ongoing ImmuneRACE study and from about 1,200 subjects provided by 6 global collaborators. Sample metadata almost always included a de-identified subject ID, COVID-19 status, age in years and sex. Deeply sampled blood TCRbeta repertoires from subjects exposed to, actively infected with, or recovered from COVID-19 were included in the dataset. The prospective study material was composed of cDNA or gDNA derived from T cells, B-cell-depleted T cells, or PBMCs. A freely available public database, intended as a resource for researchers studying the immune response to SARS-CoV-2, is where the repertoires were released.

In Seattle, one collaborating source enrolled patients while the infection was active and tracked those patients longitudinally over the course of disease. The collaborating institutions used their own protocols to collect whole blood in K2EDTA tubes. For TCRbeta analysis, collaborators shipped samples in one of three forms: frozen whole blood, isolated PBMCs, or DNA extracted from either of those sample types. Notes on this clone: Which antigen it targets is not known. At one end the junction does not follow the germline gene, possibly because of a read error.

The study at large found these results: The amount of clinical and demographic metadata varied by source and participant and was provided uncurated.

TCRbeta CDR3 regions were amplified from genomic DNA using the immunoSEQ Assay, a bias-controlled multiplex PCR. As for the original processing: The number of nucleated cells in each sample was estimated by amplification of reference gene primers within the assay. To quantify the absolute abundance of each unique TCRbeta CDR3 rearrangement, sequence reads were collapsed and filtered. For each sample, productive Simpson clonality was calculated as the square root of Simpson's diversity index over productive rearrangements. The source is immuneACCESS, and TCRdb retained only in-frame sequences with V and J called. Part of the clones is not carried over; for the studies checked, unresolved V genes explain less than half of this, and the remainder is unexplained. The DNA gave D and trimming, while V, J and clone size come from that table. In all, the sample holds 75,000 to 90,000 clones, and 78% of those were seen once. The ten top clones hold around 34% of the sample.

The CDR3 sequence holds 18 residues, the cysteine and phenylalanine included. Only CDR3 DNA remains: 54 bases, in frame from the first base. CDR1 and CDR2, looked up from the germline V gene, are SGHTA and FQGNSA. The sequence joins TRBV7-2 to TRBJ2-7, with 9 junctional bases fitting TRBD2. The receptor's source is a man between 60 and 75 years old with COVID-19, enrolled during active disease. The sample comprised peripheral blood. The DNA sequence reads TGTGCCAGCACCTTAACCGGGACTAGCAAGGCCTGGTCCTACGAGCAGTACTTC. This encodes CASTLTGTSKAWSYEQYF.